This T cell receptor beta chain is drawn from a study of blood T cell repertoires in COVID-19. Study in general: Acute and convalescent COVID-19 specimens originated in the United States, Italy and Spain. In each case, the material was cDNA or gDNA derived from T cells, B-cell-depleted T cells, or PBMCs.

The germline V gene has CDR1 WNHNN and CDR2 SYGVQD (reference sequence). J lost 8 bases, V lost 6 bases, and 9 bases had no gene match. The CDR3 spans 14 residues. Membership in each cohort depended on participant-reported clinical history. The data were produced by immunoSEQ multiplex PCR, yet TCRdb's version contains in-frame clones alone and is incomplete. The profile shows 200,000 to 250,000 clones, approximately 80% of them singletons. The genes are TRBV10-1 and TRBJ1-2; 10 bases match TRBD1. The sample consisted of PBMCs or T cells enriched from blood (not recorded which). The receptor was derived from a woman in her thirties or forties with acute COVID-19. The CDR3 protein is CASRPRQGANGYTF. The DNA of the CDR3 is TGCGCCAGCAGGCCCAGACAGGGGGCTAACGGCTACACCTTC.